Listed here are 18 T cell receptor beta chains from one sample, sequenced in a study of OX40 agonist ivuxolimab in advanced cancers. The library was made by the immunoSEQ multiplex PCR assay. TCRdb obtained this table from immuneACCESS and retained in-frame rearrangements with V and J assigned. These tables miss some clones; where compared with another copy, unresolved V genes account for less than half of the shortfall, and the remainder is unexplained. The table for this sample lists some 68,000 clones; 85% to 90% of them were counted only once. The ten largest make up 11% of the sample. Sequencing was performed on CD4+ or CD8+ T cells sorted from blood, taken in a trial of the OX40 agonist ivuxolimab. The receptor source for this set is an adult with an advanced solid tumor such as melanoma, head and neck, liver or kidney cancer.

The V gene is TRBV13, the J gene TRBJ2-7; the match to TRBD2 covers 11 bases. V lost 5 bases, J lost 7 bases, and 10 bases stayed unmatched. The CDR3 is made up of 15 amino acids. Per germline, CDR1 PRHDT and CDR2 FYEKMQ (reference sequence). CDR3 loop: CASSARLAGGKEQYF. CDR3 in DNA: TGTGCCAGCAGCGCCCGCCTAGCGGGGGGAAAGGAGCAGTACTTC.

The rearrangement links TRBV12-1 to TRBJ2-7; the listed D gene, TRBD1, was not tested against the DNA. TRBV12-1 counts as a pseudogene. The CDR3 covers 16 residues. The CDR3 loop is CASSFADRECPYEQYF. The DNA of the CDR3 is TGTGCCAGCAGCTTTGCCGACAGGGAGTGTCCCTACGAGCAGTACTTC.

The chain recombines TRBV5-6 with TRBJ2-3; D remains unclear. Trimming pared 2 bases from V and 2 bases from J, leaving 6 bases between. Germline V CDR1 and CDR2: SGHDT, YYEEEE. CDR3 size: 13 residues. The CDR3 here is CASSLETTDTQYF. CDR3 sequence (DNA): TGTGCCAGCAGCTTAGAAACCACAGATACGCAGTATTTT.

This chain uses TRBV28 with TRBJ1-5; the D is unclear. There are 14 residues in the CDR3. Trimming took off 5 bases at V and 3 bases at J, with 11 bases between the two ends. Per the germline V gene, CDR1 is MDHEN and CDR2 is SYDVKM. This chain's CDR3 is CASSGLTSNQPQHF. DNA of the CDR3: TGTGCCAGCAGTGGGTTAACTTCCAATCAGCCCCAGCATTTT.

This clone was found a few times. The chain employs TRBV18 and TRBJ2-7, with a possible D match to TRBD1 (6 bases). The length of the CDR3 is 15 residues. Germline assignment: CDR1 KGHSH and CDR2 LQKENI. The V end lost 4 bases, the J end lost 0 bases, and 13 bases lay between the germline ends. Here the CDR3 DNA reads TGTGCCAGCTCACGCGACAGGTTTGCCTCCTACGAGCAGTACTTC. Translating it yields CASSRDRFASYEQYF.

The genes are TRBV6-1 and TRBJ2-2; 9 bases are a match to TRBD1. Unmatched junction bases numbered 3, after V lost 6 bases and J lost 1 base. The CDR3 loop spans 15 amino acids. Germline V gene data show CDR1 as MNHNS and CDR2 as SASEGT. CDR3 DNA: TGTGCCAGCAGGAAGACAGGGGGGAACACCGGGGAGCTGTTTTTT. It yields the protein CASRKTGGNTGELFF.

The chain combines TRBV5-8 with TRBJ1-2; a possible D gene is TRBD1 (5 bases). Germline CDR1 SGHTS, CDR2 YDEGEE. With 0 bases removed from V and 7 bases from J, the gap between germline ends came to 13 bases. The CDR3 runs 14 residues. CDR3 loop: CASSLGVGTLGYTF. DNA of the CDR3: TGTGCCAGCAGCTTGGGTGTAGGGACCCTTGGCTACACCTTC.

This chain connects TRBV7-3 to TRBJ2-3; weak D call: TRBD2 (6 bases). The germline V gene has CDR1 SGHTA and CDR2 FQGTGA. V lost 3 bases, J lost 2 bases, and 15 bases lay in between. CDR3 length equals 16 residues. CDR3: CASSFIAATTTDTQYF. Here the CDR3 DNA reads TGTGCCAGCAGCTTTATAGCGGCAACCACCACAGATACGCAGTATTTT.

This clone was observed a handful of times. The chain couples TRBV27 to TRBJ2-3; D is ambiguous. V was clipped by 3 bases and J by 4 bases, with 11 bases between them. The CDR3 spans 14 residues. Germline assignment: CDR1 MNHEY and CDR2 SMNVEV (reference sequence). DNA for the CDR3: TGTGCCAGCAGTTTTTACTCGGGCGCAGATACGCAGTATTTT. Amino acid sequence: CASSFYSGADTQYF.

The chain joins TRBV18 to TRBJ2-1, with D unclear. The CDR3 is 14 residues long. The V end lost 4 bases, the J end lost 2 bases, and 9 bases lay between the germline ends. The germline CDR1 and CDR2 sequences are KGHSH and LQKENI. The DNA for the CDR3 is TGTGCCAGCTCACTAGGGTCCCCCTACAATGAGCAGTTCTTC. Residues: CASSLGSPYNEQFF.

CDR3 in amino acids: CASSPEGKSNQPQHF. The CDR3 DNA reads as TGTGCCAGCAGCCCCGAAGGGAAGAGCAATCAGCCCCAGCATTTT. The V gene is TRBV4-2, the J gene TRBJ1-5; no definite D call. Deletions cut 4 bases from V and 1 base from J, with 11 bases between. From germline, CDR1 is LGHNA and CDR2 YNFKEQ. The CDR3 contains 15 residues.

V usage is TRBV5-1 and J usage is TRBJ2-1, with 10 bases aligning to TRBD2. The germline gives CDR1 SGHRS, CDR2 YFSETQ. The CDR3 has 14 amino acids. V shed 4 bases and J 7 bases; nucleotides not matched to a gene: 5. The CDR3 spells CASSPQGLANEQFF. CDR3 bases: TGCGCCAGCAGCCCCCAGGGACTAGCGAATGAGCAGTTCTTC.

In its sample, this clone was seen once. This chain links TRBV5-1 with TRBJ2-5; perhaps TRBD1 as D (5 bases). Germline V lookup: CDR1 SGHRS, CDR2 YFSETQ. V gave up 1 base and J gave up 2 bases, with 6 bases separating them. The CDR3 loop spans 13 amino acids. The CDR3 spells CASSLKGQETQYF. In DNA, the CDR3 is TGCGCCAGCAGCTTGAAGGGGCAAGAGACCCAGTACTTC.

The J gene is TRBJ2-1, the V gene TRBV28; D perhaps matches TRBD2 (6 bases). The V gene lost 5 bases and the J gene lost 0 bases, with 23 bases spanning the gap. This CDR3 comprises 19 residues. Per the germline V gene, CDR1 is MDHEN and CDR2 is SYDVKM. The CDR3 DNA follows: TGTGCCAGCAGTCCTCCTTCGTTCTCGCGGGGTTACTCCTACAATGAGCAGTTCTTC. It is translated as CASSPPSFSRGYSYNEQFF.

J is TRBJ2-1 and V is TRBV19, with 7 bases aligning to TRBD2. The CDR3 is 16 residues long. Looked up from germline, CDR1 is LNHDA and CDR2 is SQIVND (reference sequence). With 2 bases clipped from V and 0 bases from J, the junction kept 4 bases outside the gene matches. The CDR3: CASSITSASSYNEQFF. The CDR3 nucleotides are TGTGCCAGTAGTATAACTAGCGCAAGCTCCTACAATGAGCAGTTCTTC.

The chain combines TRBV7-4 with TRBJ1-1; D is unresolved. There are 13 residues in the CDR3. Trimming left V 2 bases short and J 1 base short, with 5 bases between. Per germline, CDR1 SGHVT and CDR2 SQSDAQ. The CDR3, as DNA: TGTGCCAGCAGCTTATGGGGGAACACTGAAGCTTTCTTT. It codes for CASSLWGNTEAFF.

This clone appeared a single time. This chain connects TRBV18 to TRBJ2-7; 11 bases are shared with TRBD1. The germline gives CDR1 KGHSH, CDR2 LQKENI. With V trimmed by 3 bases and J by 0 bases, 1 base remained unmatched. This CDR3 is built from 15 residues. The CDR3 loop is CASSPGTGGSYEQYF. The CDR3, as DNA: TGTGCCAGCTCACCGGGGACAGGGGGCTCCTACGAGCAGTACTTC.

V gene TRBV5-1 combines with J gene TRBJ2-5; no clear D. This CDR3 is built from 12 residues. V was cut by 4 bases and J by 0 bases, with 4 bases left in between. Germline lookup yields CDR1 SGHRS and CDR2 YFSETQ. The DNA for the CDR3 is TGCGCCAGCAGCATCCACCAAGAGACCCAGTACTTC. Translating it yields CASSIHQETQYF. The whole variable domain, remainder taken from reference TRBV5-1 and TRBJ2-5, is KAGVTQTPRYLIKTRGQQVTLSCSPISGHRSVSWYQQTPGQGLQFLFEYFSETQRNKGNFPGRFSGRQFSNSRSEMNVSTLELGDSALYLCASSIHQETQYFGPGTRLLVL.